The clone carrying this TCR beta chain was counted many times. Its antigen is not known. Time point of the sample: persistent/refractory GD, antithyroid drugs over 5 years with positive TRAb. The TCR library was made from RNA that had been extracted from PBMCs in TRIzol. Doctors identified Graves' disease using the American Thyroid Association guidelines. Building of the TCR beta libraries involved iRepertoire HTBI primers and Arm-PCR of CDR3 regions. MiXCR, applied by TCRdb to the multiplex PCR reads, yields one record per CDR3 protein. The sample lists about 460,000 distinct CDR3 sequences; approximately 22% were seen once. This specimen comes from a study of regulatory T cells in long-lasting Graves disease. Study overall: Persistence in Graves' disease required over 5 years of antithyroid drugs plus positive TSH receptor antibodies. Study-wide results and limits: TCR diversity was lower in persistent Graves' patients (versus newly diagnosed ones). Persistent disease samples used TRBV28, TRBJ1-2 and TRBJ2-5 preferentially.

CDR1 SGHTA and CDR2 FQGNSA come from the germline V gene. V dropped 5 bases and J dropped 3; count of bases not matched to a gene: 7. This CDR3 has 15 residues. The chain employs TRBV7-2 and TRBJ1-1, with 9 positions matching TRBD1. The sample consisted of peripheral blood mononuclear cells (PBMCs), taken when the disease was refractory, from a patient treated with antithyroid drugs. The origin of this receptor is a female donor with Graves disease. This CDR3 is CASSTRTGVDTEAFF. CDR3 coding DNA: TGTGCCAGCAGCACGAGGACAGGGGTGGACACTGAAGCTTTCTTT.